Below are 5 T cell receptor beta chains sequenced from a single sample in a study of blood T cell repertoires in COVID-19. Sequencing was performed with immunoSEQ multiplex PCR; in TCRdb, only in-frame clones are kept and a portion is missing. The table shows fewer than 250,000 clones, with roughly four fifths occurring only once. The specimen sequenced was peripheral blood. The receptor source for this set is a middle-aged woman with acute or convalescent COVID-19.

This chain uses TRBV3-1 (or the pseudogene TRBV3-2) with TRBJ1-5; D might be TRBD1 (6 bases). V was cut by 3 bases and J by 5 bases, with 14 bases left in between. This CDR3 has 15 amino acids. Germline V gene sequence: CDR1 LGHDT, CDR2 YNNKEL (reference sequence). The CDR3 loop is CASSHSRGPDQPQHF. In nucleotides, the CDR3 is TGTGCCAGCAGCCATTCCAGGGGACCTGATCAGCCCCAGCATTTT.

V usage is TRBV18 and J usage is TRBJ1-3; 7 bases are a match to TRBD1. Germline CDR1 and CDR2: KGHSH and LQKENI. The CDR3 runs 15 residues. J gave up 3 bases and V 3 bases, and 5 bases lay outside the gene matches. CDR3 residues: CASSPSDRDGNTIYF. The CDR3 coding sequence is TGTGCCAGCTCACCGTCTGACAGGGATGGAAACACCATATATTTT.

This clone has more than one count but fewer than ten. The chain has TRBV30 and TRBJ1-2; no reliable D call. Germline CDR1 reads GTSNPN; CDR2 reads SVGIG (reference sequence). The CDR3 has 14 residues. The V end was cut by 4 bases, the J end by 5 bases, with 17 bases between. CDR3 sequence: CAWTRGNFGYGYTF. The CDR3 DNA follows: TGTGCCTGGACCAGAGGTAACTTTGGTTATGGCTACACCTTC.

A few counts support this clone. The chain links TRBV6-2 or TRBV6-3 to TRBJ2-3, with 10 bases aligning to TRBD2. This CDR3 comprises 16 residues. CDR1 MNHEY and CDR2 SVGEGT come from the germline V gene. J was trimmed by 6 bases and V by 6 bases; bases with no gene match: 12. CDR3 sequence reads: CASSFRAGGPRDTQYF. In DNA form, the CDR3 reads TGTGCCAGCAGCTTTAGAGCGGGAGGGCCAAGGGATACGCAGTATTTT.

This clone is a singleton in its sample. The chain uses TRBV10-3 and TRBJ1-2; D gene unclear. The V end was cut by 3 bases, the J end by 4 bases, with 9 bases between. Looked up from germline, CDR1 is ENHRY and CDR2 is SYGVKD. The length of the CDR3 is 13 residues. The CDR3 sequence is CAISDRQAYGYTF. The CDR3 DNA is TGTGCCATCAGTGATAGACAAGCCTATGGCTACACCTTC.